Described below is a single T cell receptor (beta chain) sequence and its context. As handled by the study authors: Amplification from reference gene primers served as the basis for estimated nucleated cell counts. The repertoire was sequenced with immunoSEQ multiplex PCR; TCRdb's copy has only in-frame clones and lacks some. Clonal size and the V and J genes are those of that table, whereas D and trimming came from the DNA. The data show under 200,000 clones, with roughly 88% seen just once and roughly 2.9% held by the top ten. Trimming removed 6 bases from V and 3 bases from J; junction bases left unmatched: 3. This CDR3 spans 14 amino acids. Germline V lookup: CDR1 MGHDK, CDR2 SYGVNS. The record originates from a study of blood T cell repertoires in COVID-19.

The sample consisted of peripheral blood. The TCR was taken from a woman in her sixties or seventies with acute or convalescent COVID-19. V and J are TRBV25-1 and TRBJ1-5; 9 bases are shared with TRBD1. The DNA for the CDR3 is TGTGCCAGCAGGGGACAGGGAGACAATCAGCCCCAGCATTTT. It translates to CASRGQGDNQPQHF.